This T cell receptor beta chain was documented in a study of T-cell reconstitution after alpha-beta-depleted transplantation in children. This clonotype was observed a few times. Trimming left V 3 bases short and J 7 bases short, with 19 bases between. The CDR3 contains 16 residues. Germline V CDR1 and CDR2: MGHRA, YSYEKL. Preparation of the TCRbeta library used unique molecular identifiers. TCRdb ran MiXCR on the PCR reads and lists one entry per CDR3 protein. In the table there are about 540,000 distinct CDR3 sequences, approximately 20% of which are singletons. The chain couples TRBV4-1 to TRBJ2-1; a possible D gene is TRBD1 (6 bases). The receptor comes from a human donor who donated a stem cell graft to a child with acute lymphoblastic leukemia. The input for sequencing was PBMCs from the stem cell graft donor, taken from the stem cell graft. CDR3 region: CASSHQGLIPENEQFF. The DNA for the CDR3 is TGCGCCAGCAGCCACCAGGGGCTCATCCCGGAGAATGAGCAGTTCTTC.